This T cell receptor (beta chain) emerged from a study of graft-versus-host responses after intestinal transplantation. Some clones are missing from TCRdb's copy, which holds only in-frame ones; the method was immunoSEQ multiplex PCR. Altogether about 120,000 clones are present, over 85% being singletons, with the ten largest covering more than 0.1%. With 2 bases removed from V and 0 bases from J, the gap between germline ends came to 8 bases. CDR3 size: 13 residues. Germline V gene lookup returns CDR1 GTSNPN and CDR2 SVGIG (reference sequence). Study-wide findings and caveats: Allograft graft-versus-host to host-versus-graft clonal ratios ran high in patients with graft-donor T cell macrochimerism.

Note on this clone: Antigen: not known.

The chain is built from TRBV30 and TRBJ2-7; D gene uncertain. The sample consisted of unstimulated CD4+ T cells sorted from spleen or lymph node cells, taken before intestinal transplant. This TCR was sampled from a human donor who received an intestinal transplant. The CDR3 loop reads CAWSPMGSYEQYF. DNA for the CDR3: TGTGCCTGGAGTCCCATGGGCTCCTACGAGCAGTACTTC.